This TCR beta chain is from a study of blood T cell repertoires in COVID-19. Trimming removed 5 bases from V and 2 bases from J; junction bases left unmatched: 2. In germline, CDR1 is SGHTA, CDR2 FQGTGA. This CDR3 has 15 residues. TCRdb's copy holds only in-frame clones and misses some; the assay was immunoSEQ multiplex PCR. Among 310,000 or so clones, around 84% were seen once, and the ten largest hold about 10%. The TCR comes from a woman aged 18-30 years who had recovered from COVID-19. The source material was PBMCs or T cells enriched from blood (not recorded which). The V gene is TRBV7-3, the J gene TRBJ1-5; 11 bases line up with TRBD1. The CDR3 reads CASSKDRGRNQPQHF. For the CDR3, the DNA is TGTGCCAGCAGCAAGGACAGGGGGCGCAATCAGCCCCAGCATTTT.